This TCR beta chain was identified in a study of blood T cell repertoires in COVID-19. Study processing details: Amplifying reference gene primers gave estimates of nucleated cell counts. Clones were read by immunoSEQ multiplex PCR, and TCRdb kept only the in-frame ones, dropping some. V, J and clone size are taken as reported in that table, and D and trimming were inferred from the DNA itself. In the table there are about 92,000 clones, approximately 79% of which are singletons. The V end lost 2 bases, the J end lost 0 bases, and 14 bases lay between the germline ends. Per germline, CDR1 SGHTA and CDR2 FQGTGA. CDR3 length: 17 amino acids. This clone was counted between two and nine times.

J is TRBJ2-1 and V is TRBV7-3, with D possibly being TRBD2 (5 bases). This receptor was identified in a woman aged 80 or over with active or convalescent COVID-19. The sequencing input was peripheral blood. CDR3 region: CASSLYGRGSSYNEQFF. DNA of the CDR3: TGTGCCAGCAGCTTATACGGGCGTGGGAGCTCCTACAATGAGCAGTTCTTC. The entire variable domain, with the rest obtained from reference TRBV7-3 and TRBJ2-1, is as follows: GAGVSQTPSNKVTEKGKYVELRCDPISGHTALYWYRQSLGQGPEFLIYFQGTGAADDSGLPNDRFFAVRPEGSVSTLKIQRTERGDSAVYLCASSLYGRGSSYNEQFFGPGTRLTVL.